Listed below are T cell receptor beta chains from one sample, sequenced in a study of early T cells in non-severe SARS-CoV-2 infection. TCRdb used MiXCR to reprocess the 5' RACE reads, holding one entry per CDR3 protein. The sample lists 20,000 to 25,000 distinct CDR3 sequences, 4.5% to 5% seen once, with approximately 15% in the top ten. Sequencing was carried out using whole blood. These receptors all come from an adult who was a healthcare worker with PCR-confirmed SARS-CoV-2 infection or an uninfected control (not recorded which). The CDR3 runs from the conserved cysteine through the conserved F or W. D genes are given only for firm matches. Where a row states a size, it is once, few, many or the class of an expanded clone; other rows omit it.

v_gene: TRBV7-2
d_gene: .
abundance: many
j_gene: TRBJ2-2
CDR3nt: TGTGCCAGCAGCTTATCTGGGTTAGCCGGGGAGCTGTTTTTT
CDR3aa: CASSLSGLAGELFF

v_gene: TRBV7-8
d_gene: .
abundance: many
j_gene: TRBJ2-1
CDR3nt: TGTGCCAGCAGCTCAGCCGACCGGGCCCTCAGCTCCTACAATGAGCAGTTCTTC
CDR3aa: CASSSADRALSSYNEQFF

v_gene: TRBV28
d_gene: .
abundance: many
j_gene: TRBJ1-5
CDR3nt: TGTGCCAGCATTGAGGGGGGGGCAGCGGGCAATCAGCCCCAGCATTTT
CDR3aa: CASIEGGAAGNQPQHF

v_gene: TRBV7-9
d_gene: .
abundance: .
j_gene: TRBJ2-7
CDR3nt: TGTGCCAGCAGCAGGGGATACGAGCAGTACTTC
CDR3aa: CASSRGYEQYF

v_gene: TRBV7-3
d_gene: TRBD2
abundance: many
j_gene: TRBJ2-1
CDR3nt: TGTGCCAGCAGCTCCGGGGGGAACTACAATGAGCAGTTCTTC
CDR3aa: CASSSGGNYNEQFF

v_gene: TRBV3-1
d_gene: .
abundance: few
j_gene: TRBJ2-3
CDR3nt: TGTGCCAGCAGCCAAGCAGGGCTGCACACAGATACGCAGTATTTT
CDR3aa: CASSQAGLHTDTQYF

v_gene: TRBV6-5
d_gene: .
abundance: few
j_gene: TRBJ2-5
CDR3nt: TGTGCCAGCAGTTACGTTCTGGGGGGTCGAGAGACCCAGTACTTC
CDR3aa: CASSYVLGGRETQYF

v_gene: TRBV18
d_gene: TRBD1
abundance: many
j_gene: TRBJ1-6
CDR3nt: TGTGCCAGCTCACTAAACGGACAGGGGGCGCCCCGGAATTCACCCCTCCACTTT
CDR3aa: CASSLNGQGAPRNSPLHF

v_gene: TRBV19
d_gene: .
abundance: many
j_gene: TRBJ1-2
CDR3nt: TGTGCCAGTAGTATAGATCGAGAAACCGGGAAGTATGGCTACACCTTC
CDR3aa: CASSIDRETGKYGYTF

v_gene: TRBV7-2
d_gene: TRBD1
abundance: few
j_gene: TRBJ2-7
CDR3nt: TGTGCCAGCAGCACAGGACAGGGATACTACGAGCAGTACTTC
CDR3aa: CASSTGQGYYEQYF

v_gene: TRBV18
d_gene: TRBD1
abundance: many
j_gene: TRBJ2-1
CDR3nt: TGTGCCAGCTCACCATCTCAGGGGGCCACCTACAATGAGCAGTTCTTC
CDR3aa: CASSPSQGATYNEQFF

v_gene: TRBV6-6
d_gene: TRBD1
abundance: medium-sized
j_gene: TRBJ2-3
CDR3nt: TGTGCCAGCGGGACAGGGGGGAGCACAGATACGCAGTATTTT
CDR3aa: CASGTGGSTDTQYF

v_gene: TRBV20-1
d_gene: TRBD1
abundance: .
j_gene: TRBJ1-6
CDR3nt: TGCAGTGTCCGAGGACAGGGGATTTCACCCCTCCACTTT
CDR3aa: CSVRGQGISPLHF

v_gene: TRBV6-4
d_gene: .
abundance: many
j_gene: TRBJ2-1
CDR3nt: TGTGCCAGCAGTGACTCGAACAGATACAATGAGCAGTTCTTC
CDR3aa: CASSDSNRYNEQFF

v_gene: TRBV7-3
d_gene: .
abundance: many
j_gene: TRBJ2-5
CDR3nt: TGTGCCAGCAGCTCGGACACCGAAGAGACCCAGTACTTC
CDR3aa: CASSSDTEETQYF

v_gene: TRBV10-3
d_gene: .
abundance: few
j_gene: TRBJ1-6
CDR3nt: TGTGCCATCAGGAGGACAGAGATGAATTCACCCCTCCACTTT
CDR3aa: CAIRRTEMNSPLHF

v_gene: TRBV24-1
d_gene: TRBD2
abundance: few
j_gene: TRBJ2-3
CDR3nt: TGTGCCACCAGCCACCCGGGACTAGCGGGGGGGCTTCCCACAGATACGCAGTATTTT
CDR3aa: CATSHPGLAGGLPTDTQYF

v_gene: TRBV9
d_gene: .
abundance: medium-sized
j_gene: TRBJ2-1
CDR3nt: TGTGCCAGCAGCGTAGCTTATCGTGGGGATGAGCAGTTCTTC
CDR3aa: CASSVAYRGDEQFF

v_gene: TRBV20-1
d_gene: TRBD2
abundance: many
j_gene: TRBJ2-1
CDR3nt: TGCAGTGCCAGCTTCTCAGGGCTAGCGGGGGAAGGGGAGCAGTTCTTC
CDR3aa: CSASFSGLAGEGEQFF

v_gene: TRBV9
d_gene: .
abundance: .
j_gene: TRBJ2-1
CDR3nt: TGTGCCAGCAGCGTAAACCCTGACAGTAGCTCCTACAATGAGCAGTTCTTC
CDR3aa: CASSVNPDSSSYNEQFF

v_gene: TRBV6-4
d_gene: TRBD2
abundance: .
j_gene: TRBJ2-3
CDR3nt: TGTGCCAGCAGTGACTCTGTGACTAGCGCCCAGTATTTT
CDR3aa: CASSDSVTSAQYF

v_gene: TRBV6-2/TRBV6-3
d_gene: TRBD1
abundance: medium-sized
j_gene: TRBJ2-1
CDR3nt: TGTGCCAGCAGTTACTGGCACGGTGCTTGGCAGGGTACGGCGGGACAGGTTTACAATGAGCAGTTCTTC
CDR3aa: CASSYWHGAWQGTAGQVYNEQFF

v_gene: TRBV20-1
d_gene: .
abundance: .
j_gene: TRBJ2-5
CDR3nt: TGCAGTGCCGGCGGCCAGGGAGAGACCCAGTACTTC
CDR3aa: CSAGGQGETQYF

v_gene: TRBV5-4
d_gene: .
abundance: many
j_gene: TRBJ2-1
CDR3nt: TGTGCCAGCAACTTGGGTGGTGGGTCCCAATACAATGAGCAGTTCTTC
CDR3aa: CASNLGGGSQYNEQFF

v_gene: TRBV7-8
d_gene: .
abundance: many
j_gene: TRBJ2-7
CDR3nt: TGTGCCAGCAGCTTAGCCCCGGGTGGCGAGCAGTACTTC
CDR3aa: CASSLAPGGEQYF

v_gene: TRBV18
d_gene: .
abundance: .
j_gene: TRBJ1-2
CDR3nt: TGTGCCAGCTCACCAGGATCTGTCGCATGGAATGGCTACACCTTC
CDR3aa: CASSPGSVAWNGYTF

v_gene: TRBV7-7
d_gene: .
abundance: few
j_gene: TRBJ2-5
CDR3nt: TGTGCTAGCAGCCGGGTGCCAGCTCAAGAGACCCAGTACTTC
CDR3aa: CASSRVPAQETQYF

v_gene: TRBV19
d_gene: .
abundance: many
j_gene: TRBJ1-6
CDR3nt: TGTGCCAGTAGTATAGATCAACAGGCCGGATCACCCCTCCACTTT
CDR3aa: CASSIDQQAGSPLHF

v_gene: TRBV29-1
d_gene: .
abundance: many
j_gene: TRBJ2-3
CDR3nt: TGCAGCGTTGAGCCAGCCGTGGATACGCAGTATTTT
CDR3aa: CSVEPAVDTQYF

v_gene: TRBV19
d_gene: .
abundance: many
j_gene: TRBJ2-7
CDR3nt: TGTGCCAGTAGTACGTCTGGAGGGGGCGCGGGGGAGCAGTACTTC
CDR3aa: CASSTSGGGAGEQYF

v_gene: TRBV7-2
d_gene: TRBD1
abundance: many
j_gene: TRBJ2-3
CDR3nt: TGTGCCAGCAGCCAGCGTAGGGGACAGAAAACAGATACGCAGTATTTT
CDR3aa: CASSQRRGQKTDTQYF

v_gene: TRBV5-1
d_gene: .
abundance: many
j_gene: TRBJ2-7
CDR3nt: TGCGCCAGCAGCCCCCTAGGGAGTACCTACGAGCAGTACTTC
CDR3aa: CASSPLGSTYEQYF

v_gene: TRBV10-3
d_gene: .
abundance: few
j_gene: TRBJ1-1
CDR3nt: TGTGCCAGCGGTGGTAACACTGAAGCTTTCTTT
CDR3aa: CASGGNTEAFF

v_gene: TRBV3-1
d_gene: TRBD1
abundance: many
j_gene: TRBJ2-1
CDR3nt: TGTGCCAGCAGTGGAAGGGGCAGGGGGAATAATGAGCAGTTCTTC
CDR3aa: CASSGRGRGNNEQFF

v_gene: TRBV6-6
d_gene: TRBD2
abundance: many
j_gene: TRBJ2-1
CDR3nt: TGTGCCAGCAGTTACGCTAGCGGGGGTAATGAGCAGTTCTTC
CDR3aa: CASSYASGGNEQFF

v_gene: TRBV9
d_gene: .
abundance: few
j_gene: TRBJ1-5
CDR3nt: TGTGCCAGCAGCGCTGACAGAAATCAGCCCCAGCATTTT
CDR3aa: CASSADRNQPQHF

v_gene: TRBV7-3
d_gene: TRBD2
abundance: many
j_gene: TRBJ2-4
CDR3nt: TGTGCCAGCAGCTTGGGCGGGGGTGCCATTCAGTACTTC
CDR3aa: CASSLGGGAIQYF

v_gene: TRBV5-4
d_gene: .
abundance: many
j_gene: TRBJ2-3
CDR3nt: TGTGCCAGCAGCTTTCGAGTGGAAGATACGCAGTATTTT
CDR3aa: CASSFRVEDTQYF

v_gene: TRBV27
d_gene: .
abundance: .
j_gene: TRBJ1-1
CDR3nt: TGTGCCAGCAGTTCCCGGACCTACAGGGAGGGGGTTAAGAACACTGAAGCTTTCTTT
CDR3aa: CASSSRTYREGVKNTEAFF

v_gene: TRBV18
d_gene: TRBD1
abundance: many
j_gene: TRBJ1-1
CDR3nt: TGTGCCAGCTCGCGACAGGGAGGTGGCACTGAAGCTTTCTTT
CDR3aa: CASSRQGGGTEAFF

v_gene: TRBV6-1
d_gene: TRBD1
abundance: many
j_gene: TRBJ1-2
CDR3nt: TGTGCCAGCACCGCCGGGGGACAGGGGACATACATCTATGGCTACACCTTC
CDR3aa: CASTAGGQGTYIYGYTF

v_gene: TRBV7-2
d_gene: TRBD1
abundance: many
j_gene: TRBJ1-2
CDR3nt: TGTGCCAGCAGCCCGGACAGGGGAGACTATGGCTACACCTTC
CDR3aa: CASSPDRGDYGYTF

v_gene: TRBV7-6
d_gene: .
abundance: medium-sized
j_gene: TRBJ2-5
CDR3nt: TGTGCCAGCAGCTTAGTACCCCAAGAGACCCAGTACTTC
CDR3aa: CASSLVPQETQYF

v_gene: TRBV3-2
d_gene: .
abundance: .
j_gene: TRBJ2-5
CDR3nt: TGTGCCAGCAGCCAAAGGTCTCGGCAGTACTTC
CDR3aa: CASSQRSRQYF